The 12 T cell receptor beta chains presented below share a single source sample, sequenced in a study of T-cell reconstitution after alpha-beta-depleted transplantation in children. For TCRbeta, the library was prepared with unique molecular identifiers. TCRdb reanalysed the PCR reads using MiXCR and keeps one entry per CDR3 protein. Among about 190,000 distinct CDR3 sequences listed, 11% were seen once. Sequencing used PBMCs, obtained before TCRalphabeta/CD19-depleted stem cell transplant. The receptors shown here come from a boy aged 2 to 10 with acute myeloid leukemia, due to receive a stem cell transplant.

This clonotype was seen at least ten times. This rearrangement joins TRBV7-9 to TRBJ2-3; 7 bases map to TRBD1. Trimming at V came to 1 base and at J to 2 bases, leaving 3 bases not matched to a gene. Germline values: CDR1 SEHNR, CDR2 FQNEAQ (reference sequence). This CDR3 region has 15 residues. The DNA for the CDR3 is TGTGCCAGCAGCTTAGAGGACAGGCCCACAGATACGCAGTATTTT. Translated, it gives CASSLEDRPTDTQYF.

This clonotype was counted at least ten times. This sequence joins TRBV5-1 and TRBJ2-2; tentatively, D is TRBD1 (6 bases). CDR1 is SGHRS, CDR2 YFSETQ, per germline. The CDR3 contains 17 residues. Trimming cost V 5 bases and J 2 bases, with 19 bases left between them. The CDR3 sequence: CASSPVSGTPNTGELFF. The CDR3, as DNA: TGCGCCAGCAGTCCTGTTTCCGGGACACCTAACACCGGGGAGCTGTTTTTT.

The sample holds many counts of this clonotype. The chain has TRBV11-2 and TRBJ2-6, with D hard to call. The V end was cut by 5 bases, the J end by 0 bases, with 11 bases between. CDR1 and CDR2 from the germline V gene are SGHAT and FQNNGV. The CDR3 is 16 residues long. The CDR3 DNA reads as TGTGCCAGCAGCCGTCTCGAGAGCTCTGGGGCCAACGTCCTGACTTTC. Translated: CASSRLESSGANVLTF.

This clonotype was recorded at least ten times. The V and J genes are TRBV5-1 and TRBJ2-2; 11 positions match TRBD2. This CDR3 spans 16 amino acids. Germline lookup yields CDR1 SGHRS and CDR2 YFSETQ. V lost 4 bases and J lost 8; bases outside the gene matches: 10. The CDR3 DNA sequence: TGCGCCAGCAGCCCAGGGACTAGCGGAATGGCGGGGGAGCTGTTTTTT. Residues: CASSPGTSGMAGELFF. Full variable domain (remainder filled in from reference TRBV5-1 and TRBJ2-2): KAGVTQTPRYLIKTRGQQVTLSCSPISGHRSVSWYQQTPGQGLQFLFEYFSETQRNKGNFPGRFSGRQFSNSRSEMNVSTLELGDSALYLCASSPGTSGMAGELFFGEGSRLTVL.

The rearrangement uses TRBV19 and TRBJ1-1; D call uncertain. V was shortened by 1 base and J by 5 bases, with 14 bases between the two germline ends. Looked up from germline, CDR1 is LNHDA and CDR2 is SQIVND (reference sequence). The length of the CDR3 is 15 residues. The CDR3: CASSIGKGGWTEAFF. DNA of the CDR3: TGTGCCAGTAGTATAGGAAAGGGAGGTTGGACTGAAGCTTTCTTT.

In its sample, this clonotype was seen many times. This chain links TRBV10-3 with TRBJ2-1; 9 bases match TRBD1. V trimming: 4 bases; J trimming: 10 bases; junction bases outside the gene matches: 8. The CDR3 covers 14 residues. Germline V gene lookup returns CDR1 ENHRY and CDR2 SYGVKD. CDR3 DNA: TGTGCCATCAGTGTAGGACAGGGGCGGGCAGAGCAGTTCTTC. Amino acid sequence: CAISVGQGRAEQFF.

Concerning this clonotype: A read error is possible here, since a much larger clone lies one base away. J is TRBJ1-3 and V is TRBV12-3 or TRBV12-4; D is possibly TRBD1 (6 bases). The CDR3 has 16 amino acids. Between the trimmed V and J ends, which lost 9 bases and 3 bases, there was a span of 21 bases. The CDR3 nucleotides read TGTGCCAGTCCATTGGGGGGGGCCTACTTTGGAAACACCATATATTTT. As protein: CASPLGGAYFGNTIYF.

This clonotype was counted at least ten times. The chain uses TRBV20-1 and TRBJ2-3, with TRBD2 matching over 7 bases. The CDR3 contains 17 residues. Unmatched junction bases numbered 16, after V lost 3 bases and J lost 4 bases. Germline lookup yields CDR1 DFQATT and CDR2 SNEGSKA (reference sequence). The CDR3 sequence: CSARAPISGPPPDTQYF. In DNA form, the CDR3 reads TGCAGTGCTAGGGCCCCGATTAGCGGGCCCCCCCCAGATACGCAGTATTTT.

There are many counts of this clonotype. This sequence joins TRBV28 and TRBJ2-7; D ambiguous. Germline CDR1 reads MDHEN; CDR2 reads SYDVKM. The CDR3 covers 12 residues. V was clipped by 6 bases and J by 2 bases, with 8 bases between them. CDR3 DNA: TGTGCCAGCAGGACCTCTCCCTACGAGCAGTACTTC. Protein sequence: CASRTSPYEQYF.

This clonotype was observed many times. For the CDR3, the DNA is TGTGCCAGCAGCCCTCAGCCGGGACAGGGAAATGGCTACACCTTC. Amino acids: CASSPQPGQGNGYTF. The chain combines TRBV7-6 with TRBJ1-2, with 9 bases fitting TRBD1. V was clipped by 5 bases and J by 6 bases; unmatched bases: 10. Germline lookup yields CDR1 SGHVS and CDR2 FNYEAQ. The CDR3 spans 15 residues.

This clonotype showed up many times. This chain joins TRBV7-2 and TRBJ1-6; no definite D call. The CDR3 contains 13 residues. Per the germline V gene, CDR1 is SGHTA and CDR2 is FQGNSA. V was pared by 3 bases and J by 3 bases, with 3 bases between. DNA of the CDR3: TGTGCCAGCAGCTTCGACTATAATTCACCCCTCCACTTT. This codes for CASSFDYNSPLHF.

In its sample, this clonotype was seen many times. CDR3 in DNA: TGTGCCAGCAGTTTAGATCTAGCTCGGGAGCAGTACTTC. This gives the protein CASSLDLAREQYF. The rearrangement uses TRBV12-3 or TRBV12-4 and TRBJ2-7; tentatively, D is TRBD2 (5 bases). V was shortened by 1 base and J by 7 bases, with 11 bases between the two germline ends. The CDR3 has 13 residues.